These T cell receptor beta chains were read from a single sample in a study of PD-1 blockade in mismatch repair-deficient tumors. The assay was immunoSEQ multiplex PCR, and TCRdb's table has in-frame clones only and misses some. The sample shows some 110,000 clones, about 83% of them seen only once. The sequenced sample was peripheral blood, obtained approximately 64 weeks after starting pembrolizumab. The receptors derive from an adult with mismatch repair-deficient cancer. The CDR3 runs from the conserved cysteine through the conserved F or W.

TRBV6-4	TRBJ1-2	CASSPYYGYTF
TRBV12-5	TRBJ1-1	CASGFGGAEAFF
TRBV19	TRBJ1-4	CASSKRQLNEKLFF
TRBV5-1	TRBJ2-6	CASSLDRPEVLTF
TRBV4-1	TRBJ2-1	CASSQVRLAVYNEQFF
TRBV9	TRBJ2-2	CASSVDGTGNTGELFF
TRBV7-2	TRBJ2-1	CASSLDRFREQFF
TRBV27	TRBJ2-7	CASSPWGGSYEQYF
TRBV7-9	TRBJ2-1	CASSHDRSYNEQFF
TRBV5-1	TRBJ1-4	CASSLTGGGNEKLFF
TRBV5-1	TRBJ2-1	CASSLALNNEQFF
TRBV30	TRBJ1-4	CAWSEIAEKLFF
TRBV19	TRBJ1-1	CASSYVNTEAFF
TRBV30	TRBJ1-5	CAWRPDRVRGNQPQHF
TRBV21-1	TRBJ1-5	CASSKARKQGLFQPQHF
TRBV5-4	TRBJ2-5	CASSRWGGQETQYF
TRBV14	TRBJ2-5	CASSPGLAGVGQETQYF
TRBV7-9	TRBJ1-1	CASSTGEGLGAFF
TRBV5-6	TRBJ2-7	CASSLVTEGPQYF
TRBV19	TRBJ2-1	CASIETSGATNEQFF
TRBV5-1	TRBJ2-7	CASSETSSYEQYF
TRBV6-1	TRBJ2-5	CASSELPSGSGGETQYF
TRBV4-2	TRBJ2-1	CASSQTPSGVAEQFF
TRBV6-5	TRBJ1-2	CASSSETGNYGYTF
TRBV27	TRBJ2-3	CASSATGVSTDTQYF
TRBV9	TRBJ2-7	CASSVGTSGRAYEQYF
TRBV5-1	TRBJ2-7	CASSLGGRAVDEQYF